Shown below are 14 T cell receptor beta chains from a single sample sequenced in a study of blood T cell repertoires in COVID-19. Sequencing used immunoSEQ multiplex PCR; TCRdb keeps in-frame clones, though not all of them. This sample has 63,000 or so clones; approximately 86% occur once, and the top ten carry around 15%. What was sequenced was peripheral blood. These receptor sequences come from a man aged 80 or over with active COVID-19.

V and J are TRBV3-1 (or the pseudogene TRBV3-2) and TRBJ2-2; 7 bases line up with TRBD1. J lost 4 bases, V lost 7 bases, and 12 bases had no gene match. Germline assignment: CDR1 LGHDT and CDR2 YNNKEL (reference sequence). The CDR3 is made up of 16 amino acids. CDR3 bases: TGTGCCAGCAACGATAGGGGGCAGGCCCTCACCGGGGAGCTGTTTTTT. Translation gives CASNDRGQALTGELFF.

The gene calls are TRBV14 and TRBJ2-5; 14 positions match TRBD2. V was pared by 5 bases and J by 5 bases, with 13 bases of the junction left unmatched. Germline CDR1 and CDR2: SGHDN and FVKESK. This CDR3 spans 18 amino acids. Here the CDR3 reads CASSSGLAGGRGIETQYF. CDR3 in DNA: TGTGCCAGCAGCAGCGGACTAGCGGGGGGTCGGGGGATTGAGACCCAGTACTTC.

The V and J genes are TRBV6-5 and TRBJ2-5, with 7 bases fitting TRBD1. Germline values: CDR1 MNHEY, CDR2 SVGAGI. Trimming at V came to 6 bases and at J to 5 bases, leaving 6 bases not matched to a gene. CDR3 length: 13 amino acids. DNA for the CDR3: TGTGCCAGCAGCCGACAGGGCAGCGAGACCCAGTACTTC. It yields the protein CASSRQGSETQYF.

This clone was observed a handful of times. The chain is built from TRBV15 and TRBJ1-5, with D possibly matching TRBD1 (6 bases). V lost 0 bases and J 5 bases, leaving 8 bases between the germline ends. The CDR3 length is 14 residues. Per the germline V gene, CDR1 is LNHNV and CDR2 is YYDKDF (reference sequence). CDR3 residues: CATSREQGHQPQHF. DNA of the CDR3: TGTGCCACCAGCAGAGAACAGGGACATCAGCCCCAGCATTTT.

The CDR3 DNA reads TGTGCCAGCAGCTTATCCAGCGGGGTTAACTACGAGCAGTACTTC. Translated, it gives CASSLSSGVNYEQYF. V gene TRBV11-2 combines with J gene TRBJ2-7; 7 bases match TRBD2. With V trimmed by 2 bases and J by 3 bases, 7 bases remained unmatched. Germline values: CDR1 SGHAT, CDR2 FQNNGV. The CDR3 runs to 15 residues.

V and J are TRBV18 and TRBJ2-2; TRBD1 agrees at 7 bases. The CDR3 is 15 residues long. CDR1 and CDR2 (germline): KGHSH, LQKENI. Losses at the gene ends were 3 bases for V and 7 bases for J; bases not matched to a gene: 8. The CDR3 coding sequence is TGTGCCAGCTCACCCGGACAGGCAGCAGGCGGGGAGCTGTTTTTT. Protein sequence: CASSPGQAAGGELFF.

The chain carries TRBV25-1 and TRBJ2-1; 10 bases agree with TRBD2. Trimming took 4 bases from V and 10 from J; bases not matched to a gene: 16. This CDR3 comprises 17 residues. Looked up from germline, CDR1 is MGHDK and CDR2 is SYGVNS. In DNA, the CDR3 is TGTGCCAGCAGTGGCCACTCAAGCGGGAGGGCCCTCTGGGAGCAGTTCTTC. It encodes CASSGHSSGRALWEQFF.

V usage is TRBV18 and J usage is TRBJ1-2; D remains unclear. The CDR3 contains 15 residues. V dropped 2 bases and J dropped 0 bases, with 10 bases sitting between them. Germline loops: CDR1 KGHSH, CDR2 LQKENI. CDR3 region: CASSPLGEPNYGYTF. The CDR3 coding sequence is TGTGCCAGCTCACCATTAGGAGAACCTAACTATGGCTACACCTTC.

The chain has TRBV7-2 and TRBJ2-7; possibly TRBD2 for D (6 bases). The CDR3 extends over 15 amino acids. The germline gives CDR1 SGHTA, CDR2 FQGNSA. V lost 1 base to trimming and J lost 4 bases, with 14 bases between them. Here the CDR3 reads CASSLGVGSRYEQYF. The CDR3 nucleotides read TGTGCCAGCAGCTTAGGGGTCGGGAGTAGATACGAGCAGTACTTC.

The chain joins TRBV12-1 to TRBJ2-1; the listed D gene, TRBD2, was not tested against the DNA. TRBV12-1 is tagged as a pseudogene. The CDR3 is made up of 12 amino acids. CDR3 bases: TGTGCCAGCAGCTTCGGAGGGGTTGAGCAGTTCTTC. Residues: CASSFGGVEQFF.

The gene calls are TRBV18 and TRBJ1-5, with a tentative D call TRBD1 (5 bases). The CDR3 sequence is 14 residues long. Germline values: CDR1 KGHSH, CDR2 LQKENI. Trimming removed 4 bases at V and 1 base at J, with 8 bases between. CDR3 loop: CASSRGASNQPQHF. CDR3 DNA: TGTGCCAGCTCACGCGGGGCAAGCAATCAGCCCCAGCATTTT.

The rearrangement uses TRBV4-1 and TRBJ2-7; 10 nucleotides align to TRBD2. The CDR3 length is 15 residues. Germline V lookup: CDR1 MGHRA, CDR2 YSYEKL. The V gene end was trimmed by 1 base and the J gene end by 2 bases; junction bases not matched to a gene: 2. CDR3 DNA sequence: TGCGCCAGCAGCCAAGGGACTAGCGGACCCTACGAGCAGTACTTC. Its protein is CASSQGTSGPYEQYF.

The V gene is TRBV4-1, the J gene TRBJ1-2; a weak D match, TRBD1 (5 bases). V was pared by 5 bases and J by 4 bases, with 17 bases between. The CDR3 contains 15 residues. The germline V gene has CDR1 MGHRA and CDR2 YSYEKL. CDR3 DNA: TGCGCCAGCAGCTCGTATTCGACAGACCTCTATGGCTACACCTTC. This gives the protein CASSSYSTDLYGYTF.

The rearrangement links TRBV4-3 to TRBJ2-7; tentative D call: TRBD2 (7 bases). Germline loops: CDR1 LGHNA, CDR2 YSLEER. V lost 0 bases and J 4 bases, leaving 19 bases between the germline ends. The CDR3 runs to 17 residues. The CDR3 DNA sequence: TGCGCCAGCAGCCAAGAGTGGGGGGGGCGAGTGTTATACGAGCAGTACTTC. Its protein product is CASSQEWGGRVLYEQYF.